These 32 T cell receptor beta chains came from one sample sequenced in a study of blood T cell repertoires in COVID-19. Sequenced by immunoSEQ multiplex PCR; TCRdb stores in-frame clones only, minus some. The table includes tens of thousands of clones, roughly nine tenths detected once. The sequenced sample was peripheral blood. These receptors originate from a man aged 40-55 years with COVID-19, enrolled during active disease.

The gene calls are TRBV7-9 and TRBJ2-5; maybe TRBD2 (6 bases). Germline V lookup: CDR1 SEHNR, CDR2 FQNEAQ (reference sequence). This CDR3 spans 12 amino acids. V was pared by 10 bases and J by 5 bases, with 14 bases between. The CDR3 DNA follows: TGTGCCACCGCCCGGGGGTGGGAGACCCAGTACTTC. Protein: CATARGWETQYF. Complete variable domain (other parts from reference TRBV7-9 and TRBJ2-5): DTGVSQNPRHKITKRGQNVTFRCDPISEHNRLYWYRQTLGQGPEFLTYFQNEAQLEKSRLLSDRFSAERPKGSFSTLEIQRTEQGDSAMYLCATARGWETQYFGPGTRLLVL.

CDR3 sequence: CASSWTGLETQYF. The CDR3 nucleotides are TGCGCCAGCAGCTGGACTGGTTTAGAGACCCAGTACTTC. The gene calls are TRBV5-1 and TRBJ2-5, with D perhaps matching TRBD2 (5 bases). The CDR3 is made up of 13 amino acids. Germline V CDR1 and CDR2: SGHRS, YFSETQ. Trimming removed 3 bases at V and 4 bases at J, with 10 bases between.

V is TRBV5-4 and J is TRBJ1-1; D perhaps matches TRBD1 (5 bases). Germline V gene lookup returns CDR1 SGHNT and CDR2 YYREEE (reference sequence). The CDR3 sequence is 13 residues long. V was pared by 5 bases and J by 1 base, with 9 bases between. Here the CDR3 DNA reads TGTGCCAGCAGGTTAAGGGGGAACACTGAAGCTTTCTTT. Translating gives CASRLRGNTEAFF. Based on the CDR3 plus reference TRBV5-4 and TRBJ1-1, the full variable domain is ETGVTQSPTHLIKTRGQQVTLRCSSQSGHNTVSWYQQALGQGPQFIFQYYREEENGRGNFPPRFSGLQFPNYSSELNVNALELDDSALYLCASRLRGNTEAFFGQGTRLTVV.

This CDR3 reads CAWSVGAGGETQYF. The CDR3 DNA is TGTGCCTGGAGTGTAGGGGCTGGGGGGGAGACCCAGTACTTC. The chain links TRBV30 to TRBJ2-5, with a tentative D call TRBD2 (6 bases). V was clipped by 0 bases and J by 5 bases, with 13 bases between them. Germline assignment: CDR1 GTSNPN and CDR2 SVGIG (reference sequence). The CDR3 sequence is 14 residues long.

The chain couples TRBV7-2 to TRBJ2-3, with a tentative D call TRBD1 (6 bases). Trimming shortened V by 5 bases and J by 6 bases, and 18 bases separated the two germline ends. This CDR3 is built from 15 residues. Germline CDR1 and CDR2: SGHTA and FQGNSA. The CDR3 protein is CASSPEGDPMDTQYF. The CDR3 nucleotides are TGTGCCAGCAGCCCAGAGGGGGACCCGATGGATACGCAGTATTTT.

The chain recombines TRBV6-5 with TRBJ1-1, with no clear D. V was cut by 5 bases and J by 0 bases, with 10 bases left in between. The CDR3 is 14 amino acids. Germline V CDR1 and CDR2: MNHEY, SVGAGI. CDR3 DNA: TGTGCCAGCAGTCTTAAAAGAGTGAACACTGAAGCTTTCTTT. Its translation: CASSLKRVNTEAFF.

The V call is TRBV10-3, the J call TRBJ1-2; D is unclear. The V gene lost 0 bases and the J gene lost 8 bases, with 10 bases spanning the gap. The CDR3 extends over 13 amino acids. Germline V CDR1 and CDR2: ENHRY, SYGVKD. CDR3 sequence reads: CAISESGREGYTF. CDR3 nucleotide sequence: TGTGCCATCAGTGAGTCGGGAAGGGAGGGCTACACCTTC.

The J gene is TRBJ1-1, the V gene TRBV30, with D perhaps TRBD1 (6 bases). V dropped 8 bases and J dropped 6 bases, with 16 bases sitting between them. The germline CDR1 and CDR2 sequences are GTSNPN and SVGIG (reference sequence). CDR3 size: 12 residues. The CDR3 DNA follows: TGTGCCGTGTTACTAGGGGGTGCTGAAGCTTTCTTT. It is translated as CAVLLGGAEAFF.

The gene calls are TRBV4-1 and TRBJ2-3; TRBD2 is a possible D gene (5 bases). Trimming left V 1 base short and J 3 bases short, with 8 bases between. Germline CDR1 reads MGHRA; CDR2 reads YSYEKL. CDR3 size: 14 residues. The CDR3 coding sequence is TGCGCCAGCAGCCAAGCCGGGATTACAGATACGCAGTATTTT. Translated: CASSQAGITDTQYF.

J is TRBJ1-4 and V is TRBV2; 7 bases are a match to TRBD1. The CDR3 consists of 13 residues. From germline, CDR1 is SNHLY and CDR2 FYNNEI. V dropped 7 bases and J dropped 6; count of bases not matched to a gene: 5. The CDR3 spells CASTGGSHEKLFF. The CDR3 region has the DNA TGTGCCAGCACAGGGGGTTCGCATGAAAAACTGTTTTTT. The full variable domain, its missing parts supplied by reference TRBV2 and TRBJ1-4, is EPEVTQTPSHQVTQMGQEVILRCVPISNHLYFYWYRQILGQKVEFLVSFYNNEISEKSEIFDDQFSVERPDGSNFTLKIRSTKLEDSAMYFCASTGGSHEKLFFGSGTQLSVL.

V gene TRBV7-9 combines with J gene TRBJ2-6; possible D gene TRBD1, 5 bases. The V end lost 1 base, the J end lost 4 bases, and 11 bases lay between the germline ends. CDR3 length equals 16 residues. The V gene's germline CDR1 is SEHNR and CDR2 FQNEAQ (reference sequence). CDR3 nucleotides: TGTGCCAGCAGCTTAGGACACAGGACCGGGGCCAACGTCCTGACTTTC. It codes for CASSLGHRTGANVLTF.

The rearrangement uses TRBV19 and TRBJ2-5; TRBD1 agrees at 10 bases. CDR1 is LNHDA, CDR2 SQIVND, per germline (reference sequence). This CDR3 region has 14 residues. V shed 4 bases and J 6 bases; nucleotides not matched to a gene: 5. The CDR3 loop is CASSRQGAGKTQYF. The CDR3 DNA reads as TGTGCCAGTAGTAGACAGGGGGCAGGAAAGACCCAGTACTTC.

The chain joins TRBV4-1 to TRBJ2-2; 7 bases match TRBD2. Trimming removed 4 bases from V and 1 base from J; junction bases left unmatched: 6. The CDR3 has 16 residues. CDR1 and CDR2 (germline): MGHRA, YSYEKL. CDR3: CASSRSTSWNTGELFF. The CDR3, as DNA: TGCGCCAGCAGCCGGTCGACTAGCTGGAACACCGGGGAGCTGTTTTTT.

V usage is TRBV30 and J usage is TRBJ2-7, with D possibly being TRBD2 (6 bases). The V and J ends lost 5 bases and 4 bases respectively, with 12 bases between them. Germline V gives CDR1 GTSNPN, CDR2 SVGIG (reference sequence). The CDR3 runs to 12 residues. CDR3 DNA: TGTGCCTGGGGAACTAGCCCGTACGAGCAGTACTTC. Its translation: CAWGTSPYEQYF.

This clone turned up a few times. The V gene is TRBV4-1, the J gene TRBJ2-7, with a tentative D call TRBD2 (5 bases). The V end was cut by 4 bases, the J end by 1 base, with 17 bases between. Germline lookup yields CDR1 MGHRA and CDR2 YSYEKL. This CDR3 comprises 16 residues. CDR3 sequence reads: CASSPRPGVPSYEQYF. The CDR3 nucleotides read TGCGCCAGCAGCCCCAGGCCCGGGGTACCTTCCTACGAGCAGTACTTC.

The J gene is TRBJ2-3, the V gene TRBV18, with 13 bases matching TRBD2. CDR1 and CDR2 (germline): KGHSH, LQKENI. V gave up 0 bases and J gave up 2 bases; unmatched junction bases: 2. This CDR3 spans 17 amino acids. CDR3 sequence reads: CASSPPGLAGDTDTQYF. The DNA of the CDR3 is TGTGCCAGCTCACCACCCGGACTAGCGGGGGACACAGATACGCAGTATTTT.

This chain links TRBV28 with TRBJ1-2; 10 nucleotides line up with TRBD1. CDR3 length: 15 amino acids. The V and J ends lost 5 bases and 8 bases, in that order; junction bases with no gene match: 11. Germline V gene data show CDR1 as MDHEN and CDR2 as SYDVKM. The DNA for the CDR3 is TGTGCCAGCAGTCCCGGACAGGGGGGGATATGGGGCTACACCTTC. This translates into CASSPGQGGIWGYTF.

The genes are TRBV5-6 and TRBJ2-5; D may be TRBD2 (5 bases). The CDR3 is 14 residues long. V was trimmed by 4 bases and J by 4 bases, leaving 14 bases between them. The V gene's germline CDR1 is SGHDT and CDR2 YYEEEE. The CDR3 here is CASSRDGGAETQYF. DNA of the CDR3: TGTGCCAGCAGCCGAGACGGAGGAGCAGAGACCCAGTACTTC.

The genes are TRBV10-2 and TRBJ2-4, with D hard to call. This CDR3 comprises 18 residues. Looked up from germline, CDR1 is WSHSY and CDR2 is SAAADI. V shed 0 bases and J shed 0 bases, with 15 bases lying between them. CDR3 sequence (DNA): TGCGCCAGCAGTGAGTCGGTTCTGCAGGCCCTAGCCAAAAACATTCAGTACTTC. The encoded protein is CASSESVLQALAKNIQYF.

This clone was recorded only once. The V and J genes are TRBV9 and TRBJ2-5; D remains ambiguous. Germline V gene lookup returns CDR1 SGDLS and CDR2 YYNGEE. The CDR3 totals 13 residues. V lost 3 bases, J lost 1 base, and 7 bases lay in between. CDR3 in DNA: TGTGCCAGCAGCGCACCCAGCCAAGAGACCCAGTACTTC. This translates into CASSAPSQETQYF.

The gene calls are TRBV27 and TRBJ2-3; D uncertain. V lost 4 bases, J lost 2 bases, and 7 bases lay in between. The CDR3 is 13 residues long. Germline V gives CDR1 MNHEY, CDR2 SMNVEV (reference sequence). In DNA, the CDR3 is TGTGCCAGCAGTTCCAGGTACACAGATACGCAGTATTTT. It encodes CASSSRYTDTQYF.

V usage is TRBV29-1 and J usage is TRBJ1-2, with 7 bases lining up with TRBD1. J lost 11 bases, V lost 1 base, and 7 bases had no gene match. Germline V gene sequence: CDR1 SQVTM, CDR2 ANQGSEA. The CDR3 is 12 residues long. In DNA, the CDR3 is TGCAGCGTTGAAGCCGCAGGGGGATATTACACCTTC. The encoded protein is CSVEAAGGYYTF.

The CDR3 nucleotides read TGTGCCAGCAACCCGGGACAGGGCGTCAATGAGCAGTTCTTC. Translating gives CASNPGQGVNEQFF. V is TRBV6-2 or TRBV6-3 and J is TRBJ2-1; 9 bases match TRBD1. The V gene's germline CDR1 is MNHEY and CDR2 SVGEGT. V lost 7 bases to trimming and J lost 6 bases; unmatched junction nucleotides: 7. This CDR3 has 14 amino acids.

The chain employs TRBV27 and TRBJ2-7; 8 bases fit TRBD1. V lost 7 bases, J lost 0 bases, and 5 bases stayed unmatched. The germline V gene has CDR1 MNHEY and CDR2 SMNVEV (reference sequence). The CDR3 sequence is 14 residues long. The DNA of the CDR3 is TGTGCCAGCACGACCGACAGGGGCTCCTACGAGCAGTACTTC. This gives the protein CASTTDRGSYEQYF.

The V and J genes are TRBV19 and TRBJ2-4; D is perhaps TRBD2 (6 bases). V gave up 8 bases and J gave up 1 base, with 18 bases separating them. Germline V lookup: CDR1 LNHDA, CDR2 SQIVND (reference sequence). This CDR3 comprises 16 residues. CDR3 residues: CASGGGGVLAKNIQYF. The CDR3, as DNA: TGTGCCAGTGGGGGTGGCGGGGTGCTGGCCAAAAACATTCAGTACTTC.

The chain uses TRBV28 and TRBJ1-6; D possibly corresponds to TRBD1 (6 bases). Looked up from germline, CDR1 is MDHEN and CDR2 is SYDVKM. The CDR3 consists of 14 residues. Trimming removed 6 bases from V and 10 bases from J, with 16 bases in between. The CDR3 loop is CASSPRGFRSPLHF. CDR3 in DNA: TGTGCCAGCAGCCCAAGGGGGTTTCGGTCACCCCTCCACTTT.

This clone was detected a few times. This chain joins TRBV5-1 and TRBJ1-2; D might be TRBD1 (5 bases). The length of the CDR3 is 14 residues. Germline-derived CDR1 and CDR2 are SGHRS and YFSETQ. Trimming shortened V by 2 bases and J by 6 bases, and 14 bases separated the two germline ends. CDR3 coding DNA: TGCGCCAGCAGCTTCATGGGGGGAGGAGATGGCTACACCTTC. It translates to CASSFMGGGDGYTF.

This clone was seen only once. V and J are TRBV6-5 and TRBJ1-5; a possible D gene is TRBD1 (5 bases). There are 14 residues in the CDR3. V gave up 6 bases and J gave up 2 bases, with 11 bases separating them. Germline loops: CDR1 MNHEY, CDR2 SVGAGI. Here the CDR3 DNA reads TGTGCCAGCAGCCCAGGGTTGGGCAATCAGCCCCAGCATTTT. Protein: CASSPGLGNQPQHF.

This sequence joins TRBV27 and TRBJ1-5, with D maybe TRBD1 (5 bases). Germline loops: CDR1 MNHEY, CDR2 SMNVEV (reference sequence). Trimming removed 5 bases from V and 7 bases from J, with 15 bases in between. The CDR3 runs to 14 residues. DNA of the CDR3: TGTGCCAGCAGTCCGCCAGGGTATAGGCAGCCCCAGCATTTT. It encodes CASSPPGYRQPQHF.

The V gene is TRBV7-3, the J gene TRBJ2-3; D is unresolved. The CDR3 spans 13 residues. V was shortened by 5 bases and J by 4 bases, with 10 bases between the two germline ends. The germline V gene encodes CDR1 SGHTA and CDR2 FQGTGA. CDR3 coding DNA: TGTGCCAGCAGCCCGCGGTTCCCAGATACGCAGTATTTT. It is translated as CASSPRFPDTQYF.

The rearrangement uses TRBV6-5 and TRBJ1-5; 9 positions agree with TRBD1. The CDR3 contains 13 residues. Germline assignment: CDR1 MNHEY and CDR2 SVGAGI. J gave up 7 bases and V 8 bases, and 6 bases lay outside the gene matches. CDR3 region: CASHWDRVQPQHF. Written as DNA, the CDR3 is TGTGCCAGCCACTGGGACAGGGTGCAGCCCCAGCATTTT.

The J gene is TRBJ1-6, the V gene TRBV19; no definite D call. The CDR3 is 12 amino acids. Trimming cost V 3 bases and J 8 bases, with 5 bases left between them. In germline, CDR1 is LNHDA, CDR2 SQIVND (reference sequence). CDR3 in DNA: TGTGCCAGTAGTATCCCCGATTCACCCCTCCACTTT. Translated: CASSIPDSPLHF.